Presented here are 28 T cell receptor beta chains from one specimen sequenced in a study of T cells in localized non-small cell lung cancer. TCRdb's copy holds only in-frame clones and misses some; the assay was immunoSEQ multiplex PCR. The sample has tens of thousands of clones, 85% to 90% seen once. The sample here was peripheral blood, taken before any cancer treatment. Receptors were obtained from a male donor at least 60 years old with stage I lung adenocarcinoma.

The V gene is TRBV7-2, the J gene TRBJ2-1, with D tentatively TRBD2 (6 bases). With 1 base removed from V and 5 bases from J, the gap between germline ends came to 12 bases. Per the germline V gene, CDR1 is SGHTA and CDR2 is FQGNSA. This CDR3 spans 15 amino acids. The DNA for the CDR3 is TGTGCCAGCAGCTTAGTAGGTAGCGGAAACAATGAGCAGTTCTTC. Its translation is CASSLVGSGNNEQFF.

This clone came up once. The rearrangement links TRBV28 to TRBJ1-1; possibly TRBD1 for D (5 bases). Per germline, CDR1 MDHEN and CDR2 SYDVKM. V lost 5 bases and J lost 0, with 16 bases in between. This CDR3 contains 16 residues. The CDR3 sequence: CASSRVSGPMNTEAFF. The CDR3 coding sequence is TGTGCCAGCAGTCGCGTTTCAGGGCCTATGAACACTGAAGCTTTCTTT.

This chain joins TRBV5-1 and TRBJ1-1; D may be TRBD1 (6 bases). Germline V gene lookup returns CDR1 SGHRS and CDR2 YFSETQ. This CDR3 has 15 amino acids. V gave up 0 bases and J gave up 6 bases, with 15 bases separating them. CDR3 sequence (DNA): TGCGCCAGCAGCTTGGAGGGCCAGGGGTTCGCTGAAGCTTTCTTT. Residues: CASSLEGQGFAEAFF.

The rearrangement uses TRBV18 and TRBJ2-5, with 8 bases aligning to TRBD1. CDR3 length equals 16 residues. The germline gives CDR1 KGHSH, CDR2 LQKENI. V lost 1 base to trimming and J lost 3 bases; unmatched junction nucleotides: 7. The CDR3, as DNA: TGTGCCAGCTCACCACGGGGGACAGGAATAGAAGAGACCCAGTACTTC. It yields the protein CASSPRGTGIEETQYF.

A single count supports this clone. The chain has TRBV28 and TRBJ1-2; weak D call: TRBD1 (5 bases). Trimming removed 1 base at V and 5 bases at J, with 14 bases between. The CDR3 consists of 15 residues. The V gene's germline CDR1 is MDHEN and CDR2 SYDVKM. In DNA, the CDR3 is TGTGCCAGCAGTTTATTCGGGGGTTCTAGGTATGGCTACACCTTC. Its protein product is CASSLFGGSRYGYTF.

As regards this clone: An end of the junction differs from the germline gene, which may be a read error. The chain carries TRBV10-1 and TRBJ1-1; a possible D gene is TRBD1 (6 bases). This CDR3 is built from 14 residues. From germline, CDR1 is WNHNN and CDR2 SYGVQD (reference sequence). CDR3 nucleotides: TGCGCCAGCAGTGAGTCTGGCAGGGACACGGAAGCTTTCTTT. Translating it yields CASSESGRDTEAFF.

This clone was observed a handful of times. The genes are TRBV29-1 and TRBJ2-1; D is perhaps TRBD1 (6 bases). The length of the CDR3 is 13 residues. CDR1 is SQVTM and CDR2 is ANQGSEA in the germline V gene. The V end lost 5 bases, the J end lost 8 bases, and 16 bases lay between the germline ends. CDR3 region: CSVSAMGADEQFF. CDR3 DNA sequence: TGCAGCGTTTCGGCTATGGGGGCGGATGAGCAGTTCTTC.

This chain's CDR3 is CATSRGGQASNEQFF. CDR3 in DNA: TGTGCCACCAGCAGAGGGGGACAGGCAAGCAATGAGCAGTTCTTC. This rearrangement joins TRBV15 to TRBJ2-1, with 8 nucleotides matching TRBD1. Germline V gene lookup returns CDR1 LNHNV and CDR2 YYDKDF (reference sequence). With V trimmed by 1 base and J by 6 bases, 5 bases remained unmatched. The CDR3 has 15 residues.

V and J are TRBV10-2 and TRBJ1-2; 11 nucleotides agree with TRBD1. J gave up 3 bases and V 6 bases, and 12 bases lay outside the gene matches. The CDR3 consists of 17 residues. Germline-derived CDR1 and CDR2 are WSHSY and SAAADI. CDR3 residues: CASSTNNRDRGDYGYTF. CDR3 nucleotides: TGCGCCAGCAGCACCAACAACCGGGACAGGGGGGACTATGGCTACACCTTC.

The J gene is TRBJ2-2, the V gene TRBV7-9; the D is unclear. This CDR3 contains 12 residues. V was trimmed by 5 bases and J by 6 bases, leaving 7 bases between them. Germline-derived CDR1 and CDR2 are SEHNR and FQNEAQ (reference sequence). CDR3 nucleotides: TGTGCCAGCAGCACTTTTTCCGGGGAGCTGTTTTTT. Its protein product is CASSTFSGELFF. Using reference TRBV7-9 and TRBJ2-2 for the parts outside the CDR3, the full variable domain is DTGVSQNPRHKITKRGQNVTFRCDPISEHNRLYWYRQTLGQGPEFLTYFQNEAQLEKSRLLSDRFSAERPKGSFSTLEIQRTEQGDSAMYLCASSTFSGELFFGEGSRLTVL.

The chain combines TRBV30 with TRBJ1-1, with D uncertain. Per the germline V gene, CDR1 is GTSNPN and CDR2 is SVGIG (reference sequence). Trimming cost V 6 bases and J 5 bases, with 7 bases left between them. The CDR3 extends over 10 amino acids. CDR3 in amino acids: CACGRTEAFF. CDR3 nucleotide sequence: TGTGCCTGTGGTCGGACTGAAGCTTTCTTT.

V and J are TRBV9 and TRBJ2-2; possible D gene TRBD1, 5 bases. The CDR3 sequence is 15 residues long. V was pared by 0 bases and J by 9 bases, with 15 bases between. Per germline, CDR1 SGDLS and CDR2 YYNGEE. The CDR3 DNA sequence: TGTGCCAGCAGCGTAGATATCACTGGGGCCCGGGAGCTGTTTTTT. As protein: CASSVDITGARELFF.

This chain uses TRBV28 with TRBJ2-1, with 12 bases lining up with TRBD1. Germline CDR1 and CDR2: MDHEN and SYDVKM. The CDR3 extends over 15 amino acids. V shed 2 bases, J shed 10 bases, and the junction held 6 bases outside the gene matches. The CDR3 loop is CASSLNRDRGPEQFF. For the CDR3, the DNA is TGTGCCAGCAGTTTAAACAGGGACAGGGGGCCGGAGCAGTTCTTC.

The gene calls are TRBV2 and TRBJ1-2; D remains unclear. The CDR3 sequence is 14 residues long. Germline lookup yields CDR1 SNHLY and CDR2 FYNNEI. Trimming removed 6 bases from V and 8 bases from J, with 19 bases in between. CDR3 nucleotides: TGTGCCAGCAGCTTGGCCCAACCCGAAGAAGGCTACACCTTC. It specifies CASSLAQPEEGYTF.

The chain is built from TRBV19 and TRBJ1-3; D ambiguous. V was trimmed by 3 bases and J by 4 bases, leaving 19 bases between them. Germline CDR1 LNHDA, CDR2 SQIVND (reference sequence). This CDR3 is built from 17 residues. The CDR3 DNA reads TGTGCCAGTAGTATGGCCCGGCAGGCTGTAACCGGAAACACCATATATTTT. This codes for CASSMARQAVTGNTIYF.

The V gene is TRBV2, the J gene TRBJ2-2; TRBD2 aligns across 15 bases. The CDR3 sequence is 17 residues long. Germline V lookup: CDR1 SNHLY, CDR2 FYNNEI. V was clipped by 7 bases and J by 5 bases; unmatched bases: 8. Here the CDR3 DNA reads TGTGCCAGCAATACGGGACTAGCGGGAGGTTTAACCGGGGAGCTGTTTTTT. Translated, it gives CASNTGLAGGLTGELFF.

The chain combines TRBV15 with TRBJ1-1; unclear D gene. V lost 0 bases and J lost 3, with 11 bases in between. CDR1 LNHNV and CDR2 YYDKDF come from the germline V gene (reference sequence). This CDR3 region has 15 residues. The CDR3 reads CATSRDGWGDTEAFF. CDR3 sequence (DNA): TGTGCCACCAGCAGAGATGGTTGGGGAGACACTGAAGCTTTCTTT. The full variable domain, with the rest looked up from reference TRBV15 and TRBJ1-1, is DAMVIQNPRYQVTQFGKPVTLSCSQTLNHNVMYWYQQKSSQAPKLLFHYYDKDFNNEADTPDNFQSRRPNTSFCFLDIRSPGLGDTAMYLCATSRDGWGDTEAFFGQGTRLTVV.

This chain connects TRBV7-3 to TRBJ1-1, with 9 bases that match TRBD1. The V and J ends lost 5 bases and 2 bases, in that order; junction bases with no gene match: 6. This CDR3 has 15 amino acids. Looked up from germline, CDR1 is SGHTA and CDR2 is FQGTGA. CDR3 sequence reads: CASSLTGGANTEAFF. CDR3 coding DNA: TGTGCCAGCAGCCTCACAGGGGGCGCCAACACTGAAGCTTTCTTT.

The chain links TRBV10-3 to TRBJ1-6; no firm D call. The V and J ends lost 3 bases and 11 bases respectively, with 17 bases between them. Germline V CDR1 and CDR2: ENHRY, SYGVKD. The CDR3 totals 15 residues. CDR3 sequence (DNA): TGTGCCATCAGTGAACATATGATCGGGGATCCACCCCTCCACTTT. Its translation: CAISEHMIGDPPLHF.

J is TRBJ2-7 and V is TRBV7-6; D uncertain. The CDR3 consists of 13 residues. Germline V gene sequence: CDR1 SGHVS, CDR2 FNYEAQ. Deletions cut 2 bases from V and 0 bases from J, with 5 bases between. The CDR3 sequence: CASSLTNSYEQYF. In DNA form, the CDR3 reads TGTGCCAGCAGCTTAACAAACTCCTACGAGCAGTACTTC.

The chain employs TRBV18 and TRBJ2-1; TRBD1 might be the D (5 bases). The V end was cut by 3 bases, the J end by 7 bases, with 19 bases between. This CDR3 is built from 16 residues. Germline V CDR1 and CDR2: KGHSH, LQKENI. The CDR3 DNA follows: TGTGCCAGCTCACCCCTCTCCCAGGGAATCGGGAATGAGCAGTTCTTC. Its translation is CASSPLSQGIGNEQFF.

The V call is TRBV28, the J call TRBJ1-1; D is ambiguous. Deletions cut 5 bases from V and 6 bases from J, with 10 bases between. The CDR3 contains 12 residues. The V gene's germline CDR1 is MDHEN and CDR2 SYDVKM. The DNA of the CDR3 is TGTGCCAGCAGTCCCGGAGGGTCTGAAGCTTTCTTT. It specifies CASSPGGSEAFF. Complete variable domain (other parts from reference TRBV28 and TRBJ1-1): DVKVTQSSRYLVKRTGEKVFLECVQDMDHENMFWYRQDPGLGLRLIYFSYDVKMKEKGDIPEGYSVSREKKERFSLILESASTNQTSMYLCASSPGGSEAFFGQGTRLTVV.

The chain uses TRBV6-5 and TRBJ1-2; D gene uncertain. CDR1 and CDR2 from the germline V gene are MNHEY and SVGAGI. Trimming removed 6 bases from V and 4 bases from J, with 12 bases in between. The CDR3 spans 13 residues. DNA of the CDR3: TGTGCCAGCAGGCCACCGGCCCGCTATGGCTACACCTTC. The encoded protein is CASRPPARYGYTF.

Only a few counts were recorded for this clone. The sample holds other DNA sequences that translate to the same CDR3. V gene TRBV4-3 combines with J gene TRBJ1-2; 7 positions agree with TRBD1. V was pared by 1 base and J by 6 bases, with 5 bases of the junction left unmatched. Germline V gene data show CDR1 as LGHNA and CDR2 as YSLEER. The CDR3 is 14 residues long. CDR3 sequence: CASSQGMTGHGYTF. The CDR3 nucleotides read TGCGCCAGCAGCCAAGGAATGACAGGGCATGGCTACACCTTC.

The chain carries TRBV7-8 and TRBJ1-2, with 7 bases aligning to TRBD1. J gave up 8 bases and V 1 base, and 7 bases lay outside the gene matches. The CDR3 sequence is 14 residues long. Germline CDR1 and CDR2: SGHVS and FQNEAQ. The CDR3 is CASSLGTGAEGYTF. The CDR3 DNA reads TGTGCCAGCAGCTTAGGAACAGGGGCAGAGGGCTACACCTTC.

The rearrangement links TRBV2 to TRBJ2-5; TRBD2 matches at 9 bases. The CDR3 is 16 residues long. Germline V gene sequence: CDR1 SNHLY, CDR2 FYNNEI. After removal of 6 bases from V and 1 base from J, the junction contained 9 bases not matched to a gene. The CDR3 reads CASRERGGGAQETQYF. DNA for the CDR3: TGTGCCAGCAGGGAGCGGGGCGGGGGGGCCCAAGAGACCCAGTACTTC.

V usage is TRBV15 and J usage is TRBJ2-1; no clear D. CDR3 size: 15 residues. Germline loops: CDR1 LNHNV, CDR2 YYDKDF (reference sequence). The germline V and J ends were trimmed by 4 bases and 5 bases, with 15 bases remaining between them. In DNA, the CDR3 is TGTGCCACCAGCAACCCCCTGAGGCGGAACAATGAGCAGTTCTTC. Residues: CATSNPLRRNNEQFF.

The chain carries TRBV19 and TRBJ2-3; D might be TRBD1 (5 bases). Germline CDR1 reads LNHDA; CDR2 reads SQIVND (reference sequence). V shed 1 base and J shed 1 base, with 9 bases lying between them. The CDR3 has 15 amino acids. As DNA, the CDR3 is TGTGCCAGTAGTATAGCAAAAGGGGGCACAGATACGCAGTATTTT. The encoded protein is CASSIAKGGTDTQYF.